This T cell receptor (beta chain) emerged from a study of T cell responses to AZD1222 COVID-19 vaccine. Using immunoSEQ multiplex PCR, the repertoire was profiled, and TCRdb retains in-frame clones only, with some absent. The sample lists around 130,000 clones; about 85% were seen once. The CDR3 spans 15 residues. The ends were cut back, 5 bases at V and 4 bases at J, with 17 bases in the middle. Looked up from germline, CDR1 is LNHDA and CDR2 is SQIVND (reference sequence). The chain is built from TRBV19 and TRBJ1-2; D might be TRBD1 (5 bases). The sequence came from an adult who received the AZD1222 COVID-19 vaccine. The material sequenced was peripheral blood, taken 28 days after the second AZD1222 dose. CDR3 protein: CASSSTGAPLYGYTF. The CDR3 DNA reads TGTGCCAGTAGTTCTACAGGTGCCCCCCTCTATGGCTACACCTTC.